The clone carrying this T cell receptor (beta chain) has ten or more counts. What it binds is not known. The sample belongs to a study of human T cells and chemical hapten exposure. MiXCR, run by TCRdb on the RACE reads, gives a single entry per CDR3 protein. Seen here are 330,000 or so distinct CDR3 sequences, around 6% observed once, and the top ten hold about 6%. This CDR3 contains 13 residues. Trimming cost V 4 bases and J 4 bases, with 12 bases left between them. Germline V gives CDR1 SQVTM, CDR2 ANQGSEA. Time point noted: patch test 2, 6 weeks after DPC sensitization. The sample's treatment: therapeutic diphenylcyclopropenone sensitization with weekly scalp DPC. Investigators collected blood before applying each patch test. The study's findings and limits: Expanded TCRs were compared with controls, and the expanded TCRs formed significantly more large CDR3 similarity clusters.

The source of this sequence is a woman younger than 30 with alopecia areata. Some clones in this sample may be carry-over from other donors' samples. This sample comprised whole blood, obtained in connection with sensitization to the hapten diphenylcyclopropenone (DPC). The chain uses TRBV29-1 and TRBJ2-3; possibly TRBD1 or TRBD2 for D (5 bases each). As DNA, the CDR3 is TGCAGCGTTGTTGGGACCCCTTCAGATACGCAGTATTTT. It translates to CSVVGTPSDTQYF.